Below are 20 T cell receptor beta chains sequenced from a single sample in a study of blood T cell repertoires in COVID-19. Assay used: immunoSEQ multiplex PCR; TCRdb lists only in-frame clones, some missing. Here the sample spans around 270,000 clones, over 80% being singletons. Specimen: PBMCs or T cells enriched from blood (not recorded which). Source of these receptors: a woman aged 40 to 55 who had been exposed to COVID-19.

This rearrangement joins TRBV7-3 to TRBJ1-2, with D tentatively TRBD1 (5 bases). This CDR3 contains 13 residues. Germline CDR1 and CDR2: SGHTA and FQGTGA. Deletions cut 2 bases from V and 3 bases from J, with 7 bases between. Here the CDR3 reads CASSLGGDYGYTF. The CDR3 DNA is TGTGCCAGCAGCTTAGGAGGGGACTATGGCTACACCTTC. The full variable domain, its missing parts supplied by reference TRBV7-3 and TRBJ1-2, is GAGVSQTPSNKVTEKGKYVELRCDPISGHTALYWYRQSLGQGPEFLIYFQGTGAADDSGLPNDRFFAVRPEGSVSTLKIQRTERGDSAVYLCASSLGGDYGYTFGSGTRLTVV.

The chain recombines TRBV6-6 with TRBJ2-3, with 16 bases identical to TRBD2. Germline V gene data show CDR1 as MNHNY and CDR2 as SVGAGI (reference sequence). The CDR3 runs to 18 residues. After removal of 5 bases from V and 4 bases from J, the junction contained 9 bases not matched to a gene. The CDR3 loop reads CASSPLTGTSGRADTQYF. The CDR3 DNA reads as TGTGCCAGCAGTCCCCTCACCGGGACTAGCGGGAGGGCAGATACGCAGTATTTT.

The V call is TRBV7-9, the J call TRBJ1-1, with D hard to call. CDR3 length: 12 residues. Per the germline V gene, CDR1 is SEHNR and CDR2 is FQNEAQ (reference sequence). Trimming stripped 7 bases from V and 9 bases from J, with 15 bases between. The CDR3 protein is CASTGPGSKAFF. DNA of the CDR3: TGTGCCAGCACCGGCCCCGGGAGCAAAGCTTTCTTT.

This clone came up a few times. The V and J genes are TRBV7-9 and TRBJ2-2; D perhaps matches TRBD1 (5 bases). The CDR3 extends over 15 amino acids. Per the germline V gene, CDR1 is SEHNR and CDR2 is FQNEAQ (reference sequence). V lost 5 bases and J 1 base, leaving 11 bases between the germline ends. CDR3 region: CASSLDNLNTGELFF. The CDR3 DNA reads TGTGCCAGCAGCCTGGACAACCTGAACACCGGGGAGCTGTTTTTT.

The chain combines TRBV30 with TRBJ2-1, with TRBD2 identical over 10 bases. CDR3 size: 14 residues. Germline V lookup: CDR1 GTSNPN, CDR2 SVGIG (reference sequence). The CDR3 here is CGGGLAGDYNEQFF. The CDR3 bases are TGTGGGGGAGGGCTAGCGGGAGATTACAATGAGCAGTTCTTC.

In the case of this clone: The junction shows a germline mismatch at one end, possibly a read error. CDR3 nucleotides: TGTGCCAGCAGCTTAAGCGCCAGCGGGGAGCTGTTTTTT. It is translated as CASSLSASGELFF. V is TRBV5-1 and J is TRBJ2-2; no clear D. There are 13 residues in the CDR3. Germline lookup yields CDR1 SGHRS and CDR2 YFSETQ.

The chain joins TRBV6-2 or TRBV6-3 to TRBJ1-2; no reliable D call. The germline V and J ends were trimmed by 1 base and 4 bases, with 13 bases remaining between them. Per germline, CDR1 MNHEY and CDR2 SVGEGT. The CDR3 is 15 residues long. The CDR3 nucleotides are TGTGCCAGCAGTTACTTAGACATACCCAGCTATGGCTACACCTTC. Translation: CASSYLDIPSYGYTF.

The chain employs TRBV3-1 (or the pseudogene TRBV3-2) and TRBJ2-5, with 15 bases fitting TRBD2. V lost 0 bases, J lost 5 bases, and 13 bases stayed unmatched. The CDR3 totals 20 residues. The V gene's germline CDR1 is LGHDT and CDR2 YNNKEL (reference sequence). The CDR3 DNA reads TGTGCCAGCAGCCAAGAGAGTTCCGGGACTAGCGGGGGGTTTGTCGAGACCCAGTACTTC. As protein: CASSQESSGTSGGFVETQYF.

This clone showed up just once. V usage is TRBV2 and J usage is TRBJ1-4; perhaps TRBD1 as D (6 bases). Looked up from germline, CDR1 is SNHLY and CDR2 is FYNNEI. This CDR3 region has 14 residues. The germline V and J ends were trimmed by 7 bases and 8 bases, with 17 bases remaining between them. The CDR3 spells CASTRTVQREKLFF. The CDR3 nucleotides read TGTGCCAGCACCCGGACAGTTCAACGGGAAAAACTGTTTTTT.

The V gene is TRBV13, the J gene TRBJ2-1; 10 positions match TRBD2. V lost 2 bases, J lost 5 bases, and 12 bases stayed unmatched. The length of the CDR3 is 18 residues. Germline values: CDR1 PRHDT, CDR2 FYEKMQ (reference sequence). CDR3 sequence: CASSLLFGPLAGNNEQFF. The CDR3 DNA reads as TGTGCCAGCAGCTTACTATTCGGACCACTAGCGGGGAACAATGAGCAGTTCTTC.

The chain has TRBV6-5 and TRBJ1-2, with D maybe TRBD1 (5 bases). CDR1 is MNHEY and CDR2 is SVGAGI in the germline V gene. CDR3 size: 13 residues. V was clipped by 8 bases and J by 7 bases, with 17 bases between them. The CDR3 spells CASRAGLGSGYTF. CDR3 bases: TGTGCCAGCCGCGCAGGGCTCGGGAGTGGCTACACCTTC.

This sequence joins TRBV5-1 and TRBJ1-1; maybe TRBD1 (5 bases). CDR3 length: 12 amino acids. Germline V gene data show CDR1 as SGHRS and CDR2 as YFSETQ. Trimming left V 1 base short and J 7 bases short, with 8 bases between. The CDR3 region has the DNA TGCGCCAGCAGCTTGCAGGGTAGTGAAGCTTTCTTT. Translating gives CASSLQGSEAFF.

The V and J genes are TRBV4-3 and TRBJ2-5; 8 positions agree with TRBD1. The V and J ends lost 2 bases and 2 bases, in that order; junction bases with no gene match: 1. The CDR3 runs 14 residues. CDR1 and CDR2 (germline): LGHNA, YSLEER. The CDR3: CASSQRTGQETQYF. CDR3 DNA: TGCGCCAGCAGCCAACGGACAGGGCAAGAGACCCAGTACTTC.

The rearrangement links TRBV13 to TRBJ2-7, with 7 bases fitting TRBD2. CDR3 length: 14 residues. Germline V gene lookup returns CDR1 PRHDT and CDR2 FYEKMQ (reference sequence). The V and J ends lost 5 bases and 6 bases, in that order; junction bases with no gene match: 10. CDR3 nucleotide sequence: TGTGCCAGCAGCCCCAGCGGACTAGTGGGCGAGCAGTACTTC. This translates into CASSPSGLVGEQYF. The complete variable domain, with remaining parts taken from reference TRBV13 and TRBJ2-7, reads AAGVIQSPRHLIKEKRETATLKCYPIPRHDTVYWYQQGPGQDPQFLISFYEKMQSDKGSIPDRFSAQQFSDYHSELNMSSLELGDSALYFCASSPSGLVGEQYFGPGTRLTVT.

The chain carries TRBV27 and TRBJ2-5; 8 bases align to TRBD1. The trim removed 0 bases at V and 5 bases at J, leaving 8 bases unmatched. The germline gives CDR1 MNHEY, CDR2 SMNVEV (reference sequence). This CDR3 comprises 16 residues. The CDR3 here is CASSLSPGTGQETQYF. The CDR3 DNA reads as TGTGCCAGCAGTTTATCCCCCGGGACAGGTCAGGAGACCCAGTACTTC.

This chain joins TRBV19 and TRBJ1-1, with no clear D. This CDR3 region has 15 residues. V gave up 0 bases and J gave up 0 bases, with 8 bases separating them. CDR1 is LNHDA, CDR2 SQIVND, per germline (reference sequence). CDR3 nucleotide sequence: TGTGCCAGTAGTATAGAGGGAGGGATGAACACTGAAGCTTTCTTT. Encoded protein: CASSIEGGMNTEAFF.

This clone occurred a few times. V is TRBV10-3 and J is TRBJ1-4; tentatively, D is TRBD1 (6 bases). The germline CDR1 and CDR2 sequences are ENHRY and SYGVKD. The V gene lost 2 bases and the J gene lost 7 bases, with 14 bases spanning the gap. There are 15 residues in the CDR3. The CDR3 DNA reads TGTGCCATCAGTGAGGGCGGGGGGCGAGGTGAAAAACTGTTTTTT. Protein sequence: CAISEGGGRGEKLFF.

As concerns this clone: Mismatch with germline at one junction end may stem from a read error. The rearrangement joins TRBV19 to TRBJ2-3; 10 nucleotides align to TRBD2. CDR3 length: 11 residues. The germline CDR1 and CDR2 sequences are LNHDA and SQIVND (reference sequence). CDR3 sequence: CASGSTDTQYF. The DNA of the CDR3 is TGCGCTAGCGGGAGTACAGATACGCAGTATTTT.

This clone was observed a handful of times. The chain recombines TRBV6-7 with TRBJ2-7, with 11 bases that match TRBD2. Being an ORF, TRBV6-7 has a function that is uncertain. After removal of 5 bases from V and 4 bases from J, the junction contained 10 bases not matched to a gene. The CDR3 runs 16 residues. The CDR3 nucleotides are TGTGCCAGCAGTCAGAGACCTAGCGGGAGGTTTTACGAGCAGTACGTC. Translating gives CASSQRPSGRFYEQYV.

This chain connects TRBV3-1 (or the pseudogene TRBV3-2) to TRBJ2-1; TRBD2 matches at 10 bases. The CDR3 is 18 amino acids. The trim removed 4 bases at V and 1 base at J, leaving 10 bases unmatched. Germline-derived CDR1 and CDR2 are LGHDT and YNNKEL (reference sequence). The CDR3 region is CASSRSSGGYRSYNEQFF. The CDR3 region has the DNA TGTGCCAGCAGCCGATCTAGCGGGGGCTATCGGTCCTACAATGAGCAGTTCTTC.